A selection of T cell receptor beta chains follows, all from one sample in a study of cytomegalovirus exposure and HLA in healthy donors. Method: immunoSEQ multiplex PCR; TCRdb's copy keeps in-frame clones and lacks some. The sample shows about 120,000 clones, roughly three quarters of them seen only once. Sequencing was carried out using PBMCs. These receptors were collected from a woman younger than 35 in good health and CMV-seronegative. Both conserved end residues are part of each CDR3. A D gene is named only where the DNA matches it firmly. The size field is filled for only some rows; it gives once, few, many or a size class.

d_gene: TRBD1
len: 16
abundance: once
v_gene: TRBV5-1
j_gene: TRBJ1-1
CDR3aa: CASSLGTGDLGTEAFF
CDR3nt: TGCGCCAGCAGCCTAGGGACAGGCGATTTAGGGACTGAAGCTTTCTTT

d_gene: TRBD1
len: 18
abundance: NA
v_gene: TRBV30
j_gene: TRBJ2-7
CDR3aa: CAWRATGTGLSSIYEQYF
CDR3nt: TGTGCCTGGAGGGCAACCGGGACAGGCCTATCCTCCATCTACGAGCAGTACTTC

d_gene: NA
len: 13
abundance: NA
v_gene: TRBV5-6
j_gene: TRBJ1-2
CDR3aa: CASSRGRLYGYTF
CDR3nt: TGTGCCAGCAGCCGCGGGAGGTTGTATGGCTACACCTTC

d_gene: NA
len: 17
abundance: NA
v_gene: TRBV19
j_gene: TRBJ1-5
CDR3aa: CASSIVSGQYSNQPQHF
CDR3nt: TGTGCCAGTAGTATAGTGAGTGGACAGTATAGCAATCAGCCCCAGCATTTT

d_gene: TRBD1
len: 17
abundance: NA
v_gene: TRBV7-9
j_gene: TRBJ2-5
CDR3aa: CASSLGTGTGFQETQYF
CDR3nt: TGTGCCAGCAGCTTAGGTACCGGGACAGGGTTCCAAGAGACCCAGTACTTC

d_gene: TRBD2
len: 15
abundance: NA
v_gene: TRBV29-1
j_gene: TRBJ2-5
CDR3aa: CSVDPLRGGQKTQYF
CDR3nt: TGCAGCGTTGACCCCCTGCGGGGGGGCCAAAAGACCCAGTACTTC

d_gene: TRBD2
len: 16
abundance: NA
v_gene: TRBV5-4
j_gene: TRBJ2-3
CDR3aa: CASSQPREGVTDTQYF
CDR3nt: TGTGCCAGCAGCCAACCCAGGGAGGGAGTAACAGATACGCAGTATTTT

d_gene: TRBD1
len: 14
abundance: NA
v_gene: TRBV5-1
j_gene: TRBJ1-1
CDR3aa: CASSLMTGDPLAFF
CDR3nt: TGCGCCAGCAGCTTAATGACAGGGGACCCATTGGCTTTCTTT

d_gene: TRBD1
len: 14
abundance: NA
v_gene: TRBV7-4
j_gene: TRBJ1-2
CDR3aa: CASSRTGGYYGYTF
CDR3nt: TGTGCCAGCAGCCGGACAGGGGGCTACTATGGCTACACCTTC

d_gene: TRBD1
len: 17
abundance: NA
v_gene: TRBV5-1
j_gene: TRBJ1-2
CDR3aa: CASSVGTANALNYGYTF
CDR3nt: TGCGCCAGCAGCGTGGGGACAGCAAACGCCCTTAACTATGGCTACACCTTC

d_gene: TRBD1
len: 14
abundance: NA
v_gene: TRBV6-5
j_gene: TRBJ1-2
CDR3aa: CASRRQGEAYGYTF
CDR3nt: TGTGCCAGCAGACGACAGGGGGAGGCCTATGGCTACACCTTC

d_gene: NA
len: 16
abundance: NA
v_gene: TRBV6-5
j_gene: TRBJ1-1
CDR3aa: CASSYSLGQTNTEAFF
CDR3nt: TGTGCCAGCAGTTACTCGTTAGGACAGACGAACACTGAAGCTTTCTTT

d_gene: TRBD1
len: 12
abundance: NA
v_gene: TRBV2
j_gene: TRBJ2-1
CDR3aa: CASRDRLGEQFF
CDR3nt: TGTGCCAGCAGGGACAGGCTCGGTGAGCAGTTCTTC

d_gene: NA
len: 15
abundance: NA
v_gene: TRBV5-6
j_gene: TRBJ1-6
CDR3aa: CASSLVGTPGGRLHF
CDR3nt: TGTGCCAGCAGCTTGGTAGGGACCCCAGGAGGGCGCCTCCACTTT

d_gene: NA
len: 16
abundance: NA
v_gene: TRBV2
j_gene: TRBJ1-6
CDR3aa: CASSYPGAGENSPLHF
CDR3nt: TGTGCCAGCAGCTACCCAGGGGCGGGGGAGAATTCACCCCTCCACTTT

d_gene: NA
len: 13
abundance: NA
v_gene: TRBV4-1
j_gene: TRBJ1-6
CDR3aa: CASSLARGSPLHF
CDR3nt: TGCGCCAGCAGCCTAGCTCGGGGTTCACCCCTCCACTTT

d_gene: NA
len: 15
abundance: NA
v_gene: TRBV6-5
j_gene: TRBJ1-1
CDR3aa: CASSYSGLPNTEAFF
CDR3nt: TGTGCCAGCAGTTACTCGGGACTACCGAACACTGAAGCTTTCTTT

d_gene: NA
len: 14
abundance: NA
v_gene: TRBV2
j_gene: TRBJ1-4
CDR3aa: CASSSDRTNEKLFF
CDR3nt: TGTGCCAGCAGTTCTGACAGAACTAATGAAAAACTGTTTTTT

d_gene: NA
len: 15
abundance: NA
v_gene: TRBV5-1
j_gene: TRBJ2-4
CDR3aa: CASSSDSGAKNIQYF
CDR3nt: TGCGCCAGCAGCTCCGACAGTGGGGCCAAAAACATTCAGTACTTC

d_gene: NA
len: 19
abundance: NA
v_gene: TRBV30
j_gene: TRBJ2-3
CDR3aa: CAWSVLGGDWPRSTDTQYF
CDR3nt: TGTGCCTGGAGTGTACTTGGTGGGGACTGGCCCCGTAGCACAGATACGCAGTATTTT

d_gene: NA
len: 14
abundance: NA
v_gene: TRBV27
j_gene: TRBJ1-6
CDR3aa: CASSLEASNSPLHF
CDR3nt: TGTGCCAGCAGTTTGGAGGCCTCAAATTCACCCCTCCACTTT

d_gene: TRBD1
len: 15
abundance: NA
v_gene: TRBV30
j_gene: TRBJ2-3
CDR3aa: CAWIDRDRGRDTQYF
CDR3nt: TGTGCCTGGATAGACCGGGACAGGGGCCGAGATACGCAGTATTTT

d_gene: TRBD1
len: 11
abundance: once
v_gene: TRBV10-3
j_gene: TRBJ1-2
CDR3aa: CAIDRGRGYTF
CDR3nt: TGTGCCATTGACAGGGGGAGAGGCTACACCTTC

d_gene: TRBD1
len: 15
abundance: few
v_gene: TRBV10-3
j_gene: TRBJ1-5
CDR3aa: CAISGTTGVNQPQHF
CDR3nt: TGTGCCATCAGTGGTACGACAGGGGTAAATCAGCCCCAGCATTTT

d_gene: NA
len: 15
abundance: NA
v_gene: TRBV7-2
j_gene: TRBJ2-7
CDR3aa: CASSLEPGQSYEQYF
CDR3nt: TGTGCCAGCAGCTTAGAGCCGGGACAATCCTACGAGCAGTACTTC

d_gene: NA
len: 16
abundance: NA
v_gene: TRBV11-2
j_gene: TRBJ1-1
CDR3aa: CASSLDSRGRDTEAFF
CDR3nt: TGTGCCAGCAGCTTAGATAGTAGGGGCCGGGACACTGAAGCTTTCTTT

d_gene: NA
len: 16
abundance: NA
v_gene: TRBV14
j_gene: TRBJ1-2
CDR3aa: CASSLHRKTPRPGYTF
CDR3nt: TGTGCCAGCAGTCTACACAGGAAGACGCCGCGGCCTGGCTACACCTTC

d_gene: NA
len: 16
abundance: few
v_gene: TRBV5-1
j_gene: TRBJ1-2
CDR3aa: CASSLGLGQSNYGYTF
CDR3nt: TGCGCCAGCAGCTTGGGCTTAGGACAATCAAACTATGGCTACACCTTC

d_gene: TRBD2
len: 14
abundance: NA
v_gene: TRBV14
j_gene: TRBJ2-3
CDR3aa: CASSQQRGPDTQYF
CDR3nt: TGTGCCAGCAGCCAGCAGCGGGGACCAGATACGCAGTATTTT

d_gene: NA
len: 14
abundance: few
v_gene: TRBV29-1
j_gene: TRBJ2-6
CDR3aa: CSVVSGAGANVLTF
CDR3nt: TGCAGCGTCGTTTCAGGGGCTGGGGCCAACGTCCTGACTTTC

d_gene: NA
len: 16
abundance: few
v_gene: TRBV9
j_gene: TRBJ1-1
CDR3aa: CASSVGFGVMNTEAFF
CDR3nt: TGTGCCAGCAGCGTAGGGTTCGGGGTGATGAACACTGAAGCTTTCTTT

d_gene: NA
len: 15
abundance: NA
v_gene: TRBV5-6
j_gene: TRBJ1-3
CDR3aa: CASSLVSRSGNTIYF
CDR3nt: TGTGCCAGCAGCTTGGTCTCGAGGTCAGGAAACACCATATATTTT

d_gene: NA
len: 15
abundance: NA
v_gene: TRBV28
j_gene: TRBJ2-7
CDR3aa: CASSSPQGIIYEQYF
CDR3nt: TGTGCCAGCAGTTCCCCACAGGGTATCATCTACGAGCAGTACTTC

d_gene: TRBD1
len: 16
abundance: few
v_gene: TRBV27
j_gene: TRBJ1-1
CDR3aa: CASSLFGTGENTEAFF
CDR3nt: TGTGCCAGCAGTTTATTTGGGACAGGGGAGAACACTGAAGCTTTCTTT

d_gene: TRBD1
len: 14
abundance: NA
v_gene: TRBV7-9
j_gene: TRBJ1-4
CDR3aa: CASSLRGGAEKLFF
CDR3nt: TGTGCCAGCAGCTTACGAGGGGGCGCCGAAAAACTGTTTTTT